A single sample gave rise to the 20 T cell receptor beta chains below, sequenced in a study of cytomegalovirus exposure and HLA in healthy donors (dated by TCRdb to about 2017). The library relied on the immunoSEQ multiplex PCR assay. A mixture of 60 forward primers for TCR Vbeta segments and 13 reverse primers for TCR Jbeta segments was used in the multiplex PCR. TCRdb obtained this table from immuneACCESS and retained in-frame rearrangements with V and J assigned. These tables miss some clones; where compared with another copy, unresolved V genes account for less than half of the shortfall, and the remainder is unexplained. The sample table records over 100,000 clones. Together, the top ten hold approximately 1.6% of the sample. Sequenced material: PBMCs. The source of these receptors is a middle-aged woman in good health and CMV-seropositive.

This chain uses TRBV19 with TRBJ2-7, with TRBD1 matching 11 bases. The V segment lost 3 bases and the J segment 9 bases; nucleotides outside the gene matches: 13. In germline, CDR1 is LNHDA, CDR2 SQIVND (reference sequence). CDR3 length: 16 amino acids. CDR3 sequence (DNA): TGTGCCAGTAGTATGGGGCCGGCCGGGACAGGGGGAGCGCAGTACTTC. It yields the protein CASSMGPAGTGGAQYF. The full variable domain, its missing parts supplied by reference TRBV19 and TRBJ2-7, is DGGITQSPKYLFRKEGQNVTLSCEQNLNHDAMYWYRQDPGQGLRLIYYSQIVNDFQKGDIAEGYSVSREKKESFPLTVTSAQKNPTAFYLCASSMGPAGTGGAQYFGPGTRLTVT.

In DNA, the CDR3 is TGTGCCAGCAGCCCCCAGGGGAACTATGGCTACACCTTC. Protein: CASSPQGNYGYTF. This chain joins TRBV11-2 and TRBJ1-2, with D perhaps TRBD1 (6 bases). This CDR3 contains 13 residues. In germline, CDR1 is SGHAT, CDR2 FQNNGV. Deletions cut 5 bases from V and 2 bases from J, with 9 bases between.

The rearrangement joins TRBV11-2 to TRBJ1-1, with 8 bases matching TRBD1. Looked up from germline, CDR1 is SGHAT and CDR2 is FQNNGV. Germline trimming cut 5 bases from V and 11 bases from J; bases unmatched to any gene: 10. The CDR3 has 13 amino acids. As DNA, the CDR3 is TGTGCCAGCAGCCAGGACAGGGTTCGAGGGGCTTTCTTT. Amino acid sequence: CASSQDRVRGAFF.

The rearrangement links TRBV6-6 to TRBJ1-4, with 8 bases fitting TRBD1. V was pared by 5 bases and J by 2 bases, with 4 bases of the junction left unmatched. The CDR3 runs 15 residues. The germline CDR1 and CDR2 sequences are MNHNY and SVGAGI (reference sequence). The CDR3 region is CASSGQGLTNEKLFF. The CDR3 nucleotides read TGTGCCAGCAGTGGACAGGGACTTACTAATGAAAAACTGTTTTTT.

V is TRBV9 and J is TRBJ2-1, with TRBD2 matching 13 bases. The germline gives CDR1 SGDLS, CDR2 YYNGEE. The trim removed 3 bases at V and 14 bases at J, leaving 14 bases unmatched. The CDR3 runs 16 residues. The CDR3 coding sequence is TGTGCCAGCAGCGCCCTCGGGACTAGCGGGACCCGGGGGGAGTTCTTC. Residues: CASSALGTSGTRGEFF. The full variable domain, with the rest looked up from reference TRBV9 and TRBJ2-1, is DSGVTQTPKHLITATGQRVTLRCSPRSGDLSVYWYQQSLDQGLQFLIQYYNGEERAKGNILERFSAQQFPDLHSELNLSSLELGDSALYFCASSALGTSGTRGEFFGPGTRLTVL.

V is TRBV28 and J is TRBJ2-1; maybe TRBD2 (5 bases). Germline CDR1 MDHEN, CDR2 SYDVKM. The CDR3 spans 17 residues. Trimming removed 5 bases at V and 3 bases at J, with 20 bases between. The DNA for the CDR3 is TGTGCCAGCAGTGGCCAAGAGGGCTCCTCCCGCTACAATGAGCAGTTCTTC. Translated, it gives CASSGQEGSSRYNEQFF.

The rearrangement links TRBV9 to TRBJ1-5; no clear D gene. CDR1 and CDR2 (germline): SGDLS, YYNGEE. V was clipped by 0 bases and J by 3 bases, with 10 bases between them. This CDR3 spans 15 amino acids. In DNA, the CDR3 is TGTGCCAGCAGCGTAGGCGGGCAGTACAATCAGCCCCAGCATTTT. Protein: CASSVGGQYNQPQHF.

This chain connects TRBV7-9 to TRBJ1-1; D unresolved. The ends were cut back, 1 base at V and 7 bases at J, with 10 bases in the middle. The CDR3 is made up of 13 amino acids. Germline V CDR1 and CDR2: SEHNR, FQNEAQ (reference sequence). The CDR3 DNA reads TGTGCCAGCAGCTTAGGGCTTGAGGATGAAGCTTTCTTT. Its protein product is CASSLGLEDEAFF.

The chain employs TRBV9 and TRBJ2-3, with 8 bases aligning to TRBD1. CDR3 length equals 16 residues. Germline V gives CDR1 SGDLS, CDR2 YYNGEE. After removal of 0 bases from V and 1 base from J, the junction contained 4 bases not matched to a gene. CDR3 sequence (DNA): TGTGCCAGCAGCGTAGGGGGGACAGGCCGCACAGATACGCAGTATTTT. It yields the protein CASSVGGTGRTDTQYF.

The J gene is TRBJ1-2, the V gene TRBV5-1, with TRBD1 matching over 10 bases. CDR1 and CDR2 from the germline V gene are SGHRS and YFSETQ. The CDR3 sequence is 16 residues long. The junction had 10 bases not matched to a gene; V was cut back by 4 bases and J by 4 bases. CDR3 sequence reads: CASSPGQGNGLYGYTF. CDR3 sequence (DNA): TGCGCCAGCAGCCCGGGACAGGGGAATGGGCTCTATGGCTACACCTTC. Combining the CDR3 with reference TRBV5-1 and TRBJ1-2 gives the whole variable domain KAGVTQTPRYLIKTRGQQVTLSCSPISGHRSVSWYQQTPGQGLQFLFEYFSETQRNKGNFPGRFSGRQFSNSRSEMNVSTLELGDSALYLCASSPGQGNGLYGYTFGSGTRLTVV.

The rearrangement links TRBV5-6 to TRBJ2-2; 8 bases are a match to TRBD1. Germline CDR1 is SGHDT and CDR2 is YYEEEE. Germline trimming cut 4 bases from V and 7 bases from J; bases unmatched to any gene: 9. This CDR3 is built from 15 residues. In DNA form, the CDR3 reads TGTGCCAGCAGCATGACAGGGGTTAGTGGCGGGGAGCTGTTTTTT. Translated: CASSMTGVSGGELFF.

This chain's CDR3 is CASSIDGRGRTEAFF. For the CDR3, the DNA is TGTGCCAGTAGTATCGACGGCAGGGGGCGGACTGAAGCTTTCTTT. The gene calls are TRBV19 and TRBJ1-1; 8 positions agree with TRBD1. CDR1 is LNHDA and CDR2 is SQIVND in the germline V gene (reference sequence). CDR3 length: 15 amino acids. Germline trimming cut 3 bases from V and 5 bases from J; bases unmatched to any gene: 8.

The chain has TRBV5-8 and TRBJ1-5, with 9 bases matching TRBD1. Per germline, CDR1 SGHTS and CDR2 YDEGEE. Germline trimming cut 4 bases from V and 0 bases from J; bases unmatched to any gene: 14. The CDR3 spans 19 residues. The CDR3 here is CASSIHNRGRLHSNQPQHF. CDR3 nucleotide sequence: TGTGCCAGCAGCATCCATAACAGGGGGCGATTACATAGCAATCAGCCCCAGCATTTT.

As concerns this clone: In the same sample, other DNA sequences code for this CDR3. The chain couples TRBV5-1 to TRBJ2-7, with 12 positions matching TRBD2. Trimming cost V 6 bases and J 7 bases; bases outside gene matches: 5. This CDR3 spans 13 amino acids. Per germline, CDR1 SGHRS and CDR2 YFSETQ. The CDR3 DNA sequence: TGCGCCAGCACCCGGACTAGCGGGGAGGAGCAGTACTTC. Protein sequence: CASTRTSGEEQYF.

The J gene is TRBJ1-2, the V gene TRBV6-5; the D gene is possibly TRBD1 (6 bases). Trimming shortened V by 5 bases and J by 2 bases, and 15 bases separated the two germline ends. Germline CDR1 MNHEY, CDR2 SVGAGI. This CDR3 region has 15 residues. CDR3 in amino acids: CASSRSRGENYGYTF. The CDR3 DNA reads TGTGCCAGCAGTCGGTCCAGGGGTGAAAACTATGGCTACACCTTC.

The rearrangement uses TRBV2 and TRBJ1-1, with D tentatively TRBD1 (6 bases). Germline V gene sequence: CDR1 SNHLY, CDR2 FYNNEI. This CDR3 comprises 15 residues. Trimming left V 6 bases short and J 1 base short, with 15 bases between. The CDR3 loop is CASSVQGPPNTEAFF. Here the CDR3 DNA reads TGTGCCAGCAGCGTACAGGGCCCCCCGAACACTGAAGCTTTCTTT.

The chain has TRBV5-1 and TRBJ2-3; tentatively, D is TRBD1 (5 bases). The CDR3 totals 14 residues. Germline V lookup: CDR1 SGHRS, CDR2 YFSETQ. V gave up 5 bases and J gave up 2 bases, with 12 bases separating them. The CDR3 region is CASRTAFNTDTQYF. The CDR3 nucleotides read TGCGCCAGCAGGACAGCCTTTAACACAGATACGCAGTATTTT.

The CDR3 coding sequence is TGTGCCAGCAGGCCTCCGGGACTAGCGGGACCCAATGAGCAGTTCTTC. It specifies CASRPPGLAGPNEQFF. The chain couples TRBV28 to TRBJ2-1, with 13 bases fitting TRBD2. V shed 6 bases and J 6 bases; nucleotides not matched to a gene: 8. CDR1 and CDR2 (germline): MDHEN, SYDVKM. This CDR3 region has 16 residues.

This chain uses TRBV19 with TRBJ2-5, with 8 positions matching TRBD1. Trimming at V came to 8 bases and at J to 2 bases, leaving 4 bases not matched to a gene. The CDR3 runs 13 residues. The germline V gene has CDR1 LNHDA and CDR2 SQIVND (reference sequence). CDR3 sequence reads: CASGRDRQETQYF. The CDR3 nucleotides are TGTGCCAGTGGCCGGGACAGGCAAGAGACCCAGTACTTC.

With regard to this clone: Other DNA sequences in this sample translate to the same CDR3. The J gene is TRBJ1-1, the V gene TRBV27; the D is unclear. The CDR3 runs to 14 residues. Per the germline V gene, CDR1 is MNHEY and CDR2 is SMNVEV (reference sequence). Deletions cut 0 bases from V and 2 bases from J, with 7 bases between. In DNA, the CDR3 is TGTGCCAGCAGTTTATCGGGCAGAAACACTGAAGCTTTCTTT. Its protein product is CASSLSGRNTEAFF.